The 23 T cell receptor beta chains in this list originate from one sample, sequenced in a study of a mutant IDH1 vaccine in newly diagnosed glioma. No antigens are known for them. As for time point: week 35, safety follow-up. In the vaccine, a single dose held 300 ug of the mutant IDH1 20-mer peptide, along with topical imiquimod. The data were produced by immunoSEQ multiplex PCR, yet TCRdb's version contains in-frame clones alone and is incomplete. The table lists roughly 32,000 clones, roughly 75% of them singletons. The sample here was PBMCs, taken from a glioma patient whose treatment included an IDH1 peptide vaccine. The receptors stem from a man aged 35 to 55 with glioma. Some clones in this sample may be carry-over from other donors' samples.

The chain carries TRBV7-9 and TRBJ2-1; no clear D gene. V dropped 1 base and J dropped 9 bases, with 7 bases sitting between them. The V gene's germline CDR1 is SEHNR and CDR2 FQNEAQ (reference sequence). This CDR3 spans 12 amino acids. As DNA, the CDR3 is TGTGCCAGCAGCTTAGAAGTTGTTGAGCAGTTCTTC. Encoded protein: CASSLEVVEQFF. The full variable domain, its missing parts supplied by reference TRBV7-9 and TRBJ2-1, is DTGVSQNPRHKITKRGQNVTFRCDPISEHNRLYWYRQTLGQGPEFLTYFQNEAQLEKSRLLSDRFSAERPKGSFSTLEIQRTEQGDSAMYLCASSLEVVEQFFGPGTRLTVL.

J is TRBJ2-7 and V is TRBV5-6; D might be TRBD1 or TRBD2, each matching 5 bases. Germline V gene data show CDR1 as SGHDT and CDR2 as YYEEEE. V was clipped by 2 bases and J by 2 bases, with 11 bases between them. This CDR3 is built from 14 residues. Here the CDR3 reads CASSFGDRTYEQYF. The CDR3 DNA sequence: TGTGCCAGCAGCTTTGGGGACCGGACCTACGAGCAGTACTTC.

The chain uses TRBV19 and TRBJ2-2; D gene unclear. CDR3 length equals 14 residues. Trimming cost V 1 base and J 0 bases, with 3 bases left between them. The germline V gene has CDR1 LNHDA and CDR2 SQIVND (reference sequence). The CDR3 here is CASSIAPNTGELFF. The CDR3 DNA is TGTGCCAGTAGTATAGCCCCGAACACCGGGGAGCTGTTTTTT.

The J gene is TRBJ2-7, the V gene TRBV25-1, with TRBD1 matching 9 bases. Germline V gene sequence: CDR1 MGHDK, CDR2 SYGVNS. The CDR3 sequence is 13 residues long. V trimming: 8 bases; J trimming: 2 bases; junction bases outside the gene matches: 4. CDR3 sequence reads: CASGRTGAYEQYF. The CDR3 DNA reads as TGTGCCAGCGGGAGGACAGGGGCCTACGAGCAGTACTTC.

This clone occurred a few times. The chain is built from TRBV5-1 and TRBJ1-1; no reliable D call. CDR3 length equals 15 residues. The V end lost 4 bases, the J end lost 8 bases, and 21 bases lay between the germline ends. Germline V gene sequence: CDR1 SGHRS, CDR2 YFSETQ. The chain's CDR3 is CASSPGNTFSREAFF. The CDR3 DNA is TGCGCCAGCAGCCCGGGTAACACCTTTTCCAGGGAAGCTTTCTTT.

This clone was detected once. DNA for the CDR3: TGTGCCAGCAGCCAACGGGTGGACAGAACTTCTGAGCAGTTCTTC. Protein product: CASSQRVDRTSEQFF. The chain is built from TRBV14 and TRBJ2-1; maybe TRBD1 (6 bases). V lost 2 bases to trimming and J lost 9 bases, with 17 bases between them. The CDR3 sequence is 15 residues long. Germline V gene lookup returns CDR1 SGHDN and CDR2 FVKESK. Full variable domain (remainder filled in from reference TRBV14 and TRBJ2-1): EAGVTQFPSHSVIEKGQTVTLRCDPISGHDNLYWYRRVMGKEIKFLLHFVKESKQDESGMPNNRFLAERTGGTYSTLKVQPAELEDSGVYFCASSQRVDRTSEQFFGPGTRLTVL.

The CDR3 DNA sequence: TGCGCCAGCAGCCCGCAGGACGGTTCCTACGAGCAGTACTTC. Its translation: CASSPQDGSYEQYF. The rearrangement links TRBV5-1 to TRBJ2-7; D gene ambiguous. Germline CDR1 SGHRS, CDR2 YFSETQ. The CDR3 runs to 14 residues. The germline V and J ends were trimmed by 4 bases and 1 base, with 12 bases remaining between them. Looking up the rest from reference TRBV5-1 and TRBJ2-7 gives the full variable domain: KAGVTQTPRYLIKTRGQQVTLSCSPISGHRSVSWYQQTPGQGLQFLFEYFSETQRNKGNFPGRFSGRQFSNSRSEMNVSTLELGDSALYLCASSPQDGSYEQYFGPGTRLTVT.

The chain is built from TRBV5-4 and TRBJ2-7, with D perhaps matching TRBD1 (6 bases). This CDR3 spans 15 amino acids. Trimming took off 4 bases at V and 2 bases at J, with 16 bases between the two ends. Germline CDR1 and CDR2: SGHNT and YYREEE (reference sequence). The CDR3 DNA reads TGTGCCAGCAGCCTCACAGGGTATTCGGCCTACGAGCAGTACTTC. It yields the protein CASSLTGYSAYEQYF. The entire variable domain, with the rest obtained from reference TRBV5-4 and TRBJ2-7, is as follows: ETGVTQSPTHLIKTRGQQVTLRCSSQSGHNTVSWYQQALGQGPQFIFQYYREEENGRGNFPPRFSGLQFPNYSSELNVNALELDDSALYLCASSLTGYSAYEQYFGPGTRLTVT.

The V gene is TRBV7-2, the J gene TRBJ2-7; D is perhaps TRBD2 (5 bases). In germline, CDR1 is SGHTA, CDR2 FQGNSA. The CDR3 length is 14 residues. V lost 7 bases, J lost 2 bases, and 15 bases lay in between. CDR3 bases: TGTGCCAGCACCGGGAACTCAGTCGCCTACGAGCAGTACTTC. It encodes CASTGNSVAYEQYF.

The chain combines TRBV4-3 with TRBJ1-4; D gene ambiguous. Trimming removed 1 base from V and 8 bases from J, with 5 bases in between. The CDR3 length is 12 residues. Germline V CDR1 and CDR2: LGHNA, YSLEER. CDR3 region: CASSQGPEKLFF. The CDR3 bases are TGCGCCAGCAGCCAAGGACCCGAAAAACTGTTTTTT.

This sequence joins TRBV7-2 and TRBJ2-5; TRBD1 agrees at 8 bases. The CDR3 is 15 residues long. Germline V gives CDR1 SGHTA, CDR2 FQGNSA. The ends lost 1 base at V and 2 bases at J; junction bases unmatched: 3. This CDR3 is CASSLVGTGQETQYF. The CDR3 nucleotides read TGTGCCAGCAGCTTAGTGGGGACAGGACAAGAGACCCAGTACTTC. Complete variable domain (other parts from reference TRBV7-2 and TRBJ2-5): GAGVSQSPSNKVTEKGKDVELRCDPISGHTALYWYRQSLGQGLEFLIYFQGNSAPDKSGLPSDRFSAERTGGSVSTLTIQRTQQEDSAVYLCASSLVGTGQETQYFGPGTRLLVL.

The chain joins TRBV6-1 to TRBJ1-5; D is perhaps TRBD1 (6 bases). This CDR3 comprises 14 residues. The V and J ends lost 4 bases and 5 bases respectively, with 12 bases between them. CDR1 is MNHNS, CDR2 SASEGT, per germline. This CDR3 is CASSVTGADQPQHF. The CDR3 DNA follows: TGTGCCAGCAGTGTCACGGGGGCAGATCAGCCCCAGCATTTT.

The gene calls are TRBV5-6 and TRBJ2-1; D possibly corresponds to TRBD2 (5 bases). The V end lost 4 bases, the J end lost 0 bases, and 11 bases lay between the germline ends. Germline V gene lookup returns CDR1 SGHDT and CDR2 YYEEEE. There are 15 residues in the CDR3. The chain's CDR3 is CASSAGVSSYNEQFF. As DNA, the CDR3 is TGTGCCAGCAGCGCCGGGGTTAGCTCCTACAATGAGCAGTTCTTC.

This clone was counted a few times. The chain combines TRBV18 with TRBJ1-5; D remains unclear. Germline CDR1 is KGHSH and CDR2 is LQKENI. Trimming pared 3 bases from V and 7 bases from J, leaving 13 bases between. This CDR3 spans 14 amino acids. This chain's CDR3 is CASSPFVSEQPQHF. DNA of the CDR3: TGTGCCAGCTCACCGTTCGTATCGGAGCAGCCCCAGCATTTT.

The V and J genes are TRBV10-2 and TRBJ1-5; D gene uncertain. V lost 9 bases and J lost 3, with 12 bases in between. Germline CDR1 and CDR2: WSHSY and SAAADI. This CDR3 region has 13 residues. CDR3 coding DNA: TGCGCCAGTCAAACGGGCTACAATCAGCCCCAGCATTTT. Translating gives CASQTGYNQPQHF.

This chain uses TRBV30 with TRBJ1-2; D is uncertain. CDR3 length: 18 residues. Germline loops: CDR1 GTSNPN, CDR2 SVGIG (reference sequence). V was shortened by 4 bases and J by 0 bases, with 24 bases between the two germline ends. CDR3 protein: CAWTRGRLRMGSNYGYTF. The CDR3 DNA reads TGTGCCTGGACCCGCGGCCGACTGCGCATGGGCTCTAACTATGGCTACACCTTC.

J is TRBJ1-2 and V is TRBV30; 8 bases are a match to TRBD1. The CDR3 length is 13 residues. Germline trimming cut 5 bases from V and 8 bases from J; bases unmatched to any gene: 10. Germline V lookup: CDR1 GTSNPN, CDR2 SVGIG (reference sequence). DNA for the CDR3: TGTGCCTGGGGGAGGGACAGGCCTAGGGGCTACACCTTC. Translated, it gives CAWGRDRPRGYTF.

The V gene is TRBV7-6, the J gene TRBJ1-4; D remains unclear. This CDR3 is 15 amino acids long. V lost 5 bases and J 8 bases, leaving 18 bases between the germline ends. The V gene's germline CDR1 is SGHVS and CDR2 FNYEAQ. CDR3 in amino acids: CASSHPGVEDEKLFF. DNA of the CDR3: TGTGCCAGCAGCCACCCGGGCGTTGAGGACGAAAAACTGTTTTTT.

This chain links TRBV5-1 with TRBJ1-4; D perhaps matches TRBD1 (5 bases). V was clipped by 1 base and J by 4 bases, with 14 bases between them. The germline V gene encodes CDR1 SGHRS and CDR2 YFSETQ. This CDR3 spans 16 amino acids. Here the CDR3 DNA reads TGCGCCAGCAGCTTGATGGGGGGGTCTATTAATGAAAAACTGTTTTTT. Translating it yields CASSLMGGSINEKLFF.

V and J are TRBV5-1 and TRBJ1-1; D gene uncertain. The CDR3 runs 14 residues. The V end was cut by 0 bases, the J end by 2 bases, with 8 bases between. CDR1 and CDR2 (germline): SGHRS, YFSETQ. The CDR3 nucleotides read TGCGCCAGCAGCTTGGTTTCAGCCAACACTGAAGCTTTCTTT. Translation gives CASSLVSANTEAFF.

On this clone itself: The junction departs from germline at one end; a sequencing error may be responsible. J is TRBJ1-6 and V is TRBV6-5; D is undetermined. This CDR3 contains 14 residues. The V gene's germline CDR1 is MNHEY and CDR2 SVGAGI. In DNA form, the CDR3 reads TGTGGCAGCAGACCATGGACGGGTAATTCACCCCTCCACTTT. Its translation is CGSRPWTGNSPLHF.

The gene calls are TRBV6-5 and TRBJ2-7, with 12 bases identical to TRBD2. CDR3 length: 14 residues. The trim removed 5 bases at V and 6 bases at J, leaving 5 bases unmatched. Germline V gives CDR1 MNHEY, CDR2 SVGAGI. This chain's CDR3 is CASSPSGGALEQYF. CDR3 in DNA: TGTGCCAGCAGTCCTAGCGGGGGGGCTCTCGAGCAGTACTTC.

The CDR3 DNA reads TGTGCCAGCAGCCCACAGGGGAACTATGGCTACACCTTC. Its protein is CASSPQGNYGYTF. This chain joins TRBV7-6 and TRBJ1-2, with 7 bases aligning to TRBD1. Germline-derived CDR1 and CDR2 are SGHVS and FNYEAQ. With 5 bases clipped from V and 2 bases from J, the junction kept 2 bases outside the gene matches. CDR3 length: 13 residues.